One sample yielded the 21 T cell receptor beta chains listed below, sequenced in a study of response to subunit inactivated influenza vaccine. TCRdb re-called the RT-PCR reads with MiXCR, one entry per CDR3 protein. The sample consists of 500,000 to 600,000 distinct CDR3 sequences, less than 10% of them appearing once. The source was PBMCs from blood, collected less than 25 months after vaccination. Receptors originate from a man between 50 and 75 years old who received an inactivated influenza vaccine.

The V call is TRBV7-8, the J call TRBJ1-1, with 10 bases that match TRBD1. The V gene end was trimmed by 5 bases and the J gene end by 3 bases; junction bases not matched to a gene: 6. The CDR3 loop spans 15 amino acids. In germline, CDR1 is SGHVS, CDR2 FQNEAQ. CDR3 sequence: CASSPDRGRDTEAFF. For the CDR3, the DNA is TGTGCCAGCAGCCCAGACAGGGGGCGGGACACTGAAGCTTTCTTT.

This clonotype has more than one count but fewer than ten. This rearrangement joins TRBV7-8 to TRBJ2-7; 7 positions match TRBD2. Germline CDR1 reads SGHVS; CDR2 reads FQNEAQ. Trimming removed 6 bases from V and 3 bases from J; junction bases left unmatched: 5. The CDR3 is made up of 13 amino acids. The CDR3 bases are TGTGCCAGCAGACCGGGACTAAGCTACGAGCAGTACTTC. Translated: CASRPGLSYEQYF.

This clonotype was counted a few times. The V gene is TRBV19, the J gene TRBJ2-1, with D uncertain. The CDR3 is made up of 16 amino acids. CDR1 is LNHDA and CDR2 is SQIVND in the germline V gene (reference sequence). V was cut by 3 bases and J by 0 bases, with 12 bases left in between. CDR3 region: CASSMRQVPSYNEQFF. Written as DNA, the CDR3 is TGTGCCAGTAGTATGCGTCAAGTCCCCTCCTACAATGAGCAGTTCTTC.

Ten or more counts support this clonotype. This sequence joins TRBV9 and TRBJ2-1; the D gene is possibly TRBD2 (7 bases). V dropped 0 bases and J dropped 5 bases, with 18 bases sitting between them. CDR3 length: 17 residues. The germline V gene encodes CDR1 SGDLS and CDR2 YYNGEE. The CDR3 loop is CASSVGGGRGGHNEQFF. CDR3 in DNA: TGTGCCAGCAGCGTAGGTGGGGGAAGGGGGGGACACAATGAGCAGTTCTTC.

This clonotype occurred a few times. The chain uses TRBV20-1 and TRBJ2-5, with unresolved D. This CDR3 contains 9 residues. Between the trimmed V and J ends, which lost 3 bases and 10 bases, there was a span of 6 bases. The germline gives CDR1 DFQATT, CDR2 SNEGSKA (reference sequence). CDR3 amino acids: CSASALQYF. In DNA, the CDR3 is TGCAGTGCTAGTGCGCTCCAGTACTTC.

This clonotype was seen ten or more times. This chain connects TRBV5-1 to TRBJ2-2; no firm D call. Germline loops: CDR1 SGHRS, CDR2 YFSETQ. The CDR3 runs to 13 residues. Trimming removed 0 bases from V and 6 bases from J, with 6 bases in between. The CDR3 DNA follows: TGCGCCAGCAGCTTGGACACTCCCGGGGAGCTGTTTTTT. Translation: CASSLDTPGELFF. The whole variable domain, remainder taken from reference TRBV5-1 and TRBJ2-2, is KAGVTQTPRYLIKTRGQQVTLSCSPISGHRSVSWYQQTPGQGLQFLFEYFSETQRNKGNFPGRFSGRQFSNSRSEMNVSTLELGDSALYLCASSLDTPGELFFGEGSRLTVL.

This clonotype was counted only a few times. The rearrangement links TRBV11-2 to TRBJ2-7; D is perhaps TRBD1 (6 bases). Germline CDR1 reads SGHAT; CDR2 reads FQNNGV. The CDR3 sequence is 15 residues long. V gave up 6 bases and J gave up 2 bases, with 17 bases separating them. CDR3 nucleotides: TGTGCCAGCAGACCCTTGGCAGGGGCCACCTACGAGCAGTACTTC. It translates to CASRPLAGATYEQYF.

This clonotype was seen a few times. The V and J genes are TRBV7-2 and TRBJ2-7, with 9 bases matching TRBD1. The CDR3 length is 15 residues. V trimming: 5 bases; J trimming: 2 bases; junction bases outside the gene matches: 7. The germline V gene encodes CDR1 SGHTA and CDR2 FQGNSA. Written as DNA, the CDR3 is TGTGCCAGCAGCAGACAGGGGGTGTTGACCTACGAGCAGTACTTC. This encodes CASSRQGVLTYEQYF.

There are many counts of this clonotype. The CDR3 nucleotides are TGTGCCAGCAGCATAGAGAGCGGTGGGGGCTACACCTTC. Translating gives CASSIESGGGYTF. The J gene is TRBJ1-2, the V gene TRBV7-2; D is ambiguous. The CDR3 runs to 13 residues. Germline V lookup: CDR1 SGHTA, CDR2 FQGNSA. Trimming took 5 bases from V and 8 from J, leaving 15 bases between them.

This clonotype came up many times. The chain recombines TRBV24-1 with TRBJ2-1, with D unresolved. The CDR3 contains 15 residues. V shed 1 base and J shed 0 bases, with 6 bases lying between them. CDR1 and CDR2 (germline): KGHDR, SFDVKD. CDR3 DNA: TGTGCCACCAGTGATTTTGGTAGCTCCTACAATGAGCAGTTCTTC. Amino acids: CATSDFGSSYNEQFF.

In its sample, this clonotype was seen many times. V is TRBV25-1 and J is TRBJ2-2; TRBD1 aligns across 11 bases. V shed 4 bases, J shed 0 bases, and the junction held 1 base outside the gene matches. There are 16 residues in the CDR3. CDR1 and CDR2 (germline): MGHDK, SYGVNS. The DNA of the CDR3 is TGTGCCAGCAGTGCGGGACAGGGGGCGAACACCGGGGAGCTGTTTTTT. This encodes CASSAGQGANTGELFF.

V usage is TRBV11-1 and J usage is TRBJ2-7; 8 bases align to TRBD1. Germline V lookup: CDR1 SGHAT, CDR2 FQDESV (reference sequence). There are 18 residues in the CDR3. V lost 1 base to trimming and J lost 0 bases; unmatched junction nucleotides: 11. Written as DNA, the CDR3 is TGTGCCAGCAGCTTAGGGAGGGGGACAGGACTAAGCTCCTACGAGCAGTACTTC. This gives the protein CASSLGRGTGLSSYEQYF.

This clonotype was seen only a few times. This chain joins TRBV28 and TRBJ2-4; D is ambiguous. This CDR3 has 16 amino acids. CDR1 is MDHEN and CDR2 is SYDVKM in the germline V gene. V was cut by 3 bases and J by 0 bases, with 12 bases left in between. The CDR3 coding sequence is TGTGCCAGCAGTTTGGCGTCCTCGGCAGCCAAAAACATTCAGTACTTC. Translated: CASSLASSAAKNIQYF.

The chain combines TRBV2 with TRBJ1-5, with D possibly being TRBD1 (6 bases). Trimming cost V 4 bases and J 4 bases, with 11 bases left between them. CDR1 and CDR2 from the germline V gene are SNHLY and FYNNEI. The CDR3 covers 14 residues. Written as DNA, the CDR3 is TGTGCCAGCAGTGTAGACAGGACTAATCAGCCCCAGCATTTT. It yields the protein CASSVDRTNQPQHF.

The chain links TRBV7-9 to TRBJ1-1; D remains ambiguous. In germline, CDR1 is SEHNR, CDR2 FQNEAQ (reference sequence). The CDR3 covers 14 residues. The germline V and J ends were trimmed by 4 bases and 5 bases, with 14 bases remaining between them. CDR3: CASSSRRKWTEAFF. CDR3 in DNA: TGTGCCAGCAGCTCGCGTCGTAAATGGACTGAAGCTTTCTTT.

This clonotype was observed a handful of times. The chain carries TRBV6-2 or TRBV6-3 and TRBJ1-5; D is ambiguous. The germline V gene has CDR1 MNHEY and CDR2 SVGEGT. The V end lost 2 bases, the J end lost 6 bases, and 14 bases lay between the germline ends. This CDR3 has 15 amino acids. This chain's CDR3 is CASSYDVSVGQPQHF. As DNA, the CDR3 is TGTGCCAGCAGTTACGACGTCTCAGTAGGTCAGCCCCAGCATTTT.

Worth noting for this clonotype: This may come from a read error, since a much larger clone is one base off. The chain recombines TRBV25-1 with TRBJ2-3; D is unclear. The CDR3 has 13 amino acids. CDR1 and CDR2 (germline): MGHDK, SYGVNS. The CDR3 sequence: CASRQFSTDTQNF. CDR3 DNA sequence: TGTGCCAGCAGACAGTTCAGCACAGATACGCAGAATTTT.

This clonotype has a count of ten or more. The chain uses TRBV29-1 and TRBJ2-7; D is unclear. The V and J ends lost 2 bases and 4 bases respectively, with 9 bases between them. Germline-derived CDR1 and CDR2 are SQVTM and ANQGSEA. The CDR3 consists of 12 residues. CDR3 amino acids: CSVEIGGYEQYF. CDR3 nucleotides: TGCAGCGTTGAAATAGGCGGATACGAGCAGTACTTC.

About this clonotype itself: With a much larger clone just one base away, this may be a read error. CDR3 nucleotide sequence: TGTGCCAGCTCCCCAGGGCATATCGACACTGAAGCTTTCTTT. Encoded protein: CASSPGHIDTEAFF. The genes are TRBV4-2 and TRBJ1-1; D might be TRBD1 (5 bases). Germline loops: CDR1 LGHNA, CDR2 YNFKEQ. Trimming took 8 bases from V and 3 from J, leaving 16 bases between them. The CDR3 runs to 14 residues.

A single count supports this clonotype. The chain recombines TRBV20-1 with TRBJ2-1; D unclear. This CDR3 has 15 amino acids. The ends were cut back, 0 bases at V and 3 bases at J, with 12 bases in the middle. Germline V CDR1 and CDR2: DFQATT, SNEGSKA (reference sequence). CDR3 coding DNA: TGCAGTGCTAGAGATCCGGGCCGAATCTACAATGAGCAGTTCTTC. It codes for CSARDPGRIYNEQFF.

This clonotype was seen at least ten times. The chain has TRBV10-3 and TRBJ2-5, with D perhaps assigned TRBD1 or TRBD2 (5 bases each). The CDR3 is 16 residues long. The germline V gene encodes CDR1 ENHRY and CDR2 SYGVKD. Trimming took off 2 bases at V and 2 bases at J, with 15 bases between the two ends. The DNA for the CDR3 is TGTGCCATCAGTGAGCTATCCGAGGGGTTACAAGAGACCCAGTACTTC. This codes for CAISELSEGLQETQYF.